This T cell receptor beta chain is drawn from a study of T-cell reconstitution after alpha-beta-depleted transplantation in children. Germline CDR1 reads DFQATT; CDR2 reads SNEGSKA (reference sequence). Germline trimming cut 4 bases from V and 0 bases from J; bases unmatched to any gene: 7. There are 15 residues in the CDR3. Library preparation (for TCRbeta) was performed with unique molecular identifiers. TCRdb independently ran MiXCR on the PCR reads; one entry per CDR3 protein. The sample contains 250,000 to 350,000 distinct CDR3 sequences, more than 9% of which appear only once. This clonotype was recorded at least ten times.

V gene TRBV20-1 combines with J gene TRBJ2-3; the match to TRBD2 covers 7 bases. The specimen was PBMCs from the stem cell graft donor, collected from the stem cell graft. This sequence originates from a human donor who donated a stem cell graft to a child with SCID. CDR3 sequence: CSAIISGLSTDTQYF. CDR3 bases: TGCAGTGCTATTATTAGCGGGCTCAGCACAGATACGCAGTATTTT.